This T cell receptor beta chain derives from a study of T cell responses to AZD1222 COVID-19 vaccine. Clones were read by immunoSEQ multiplex PCR, and TCRdb kept only the in-frame ones, dropping some. Of 150,000 to 160,000 clones listed, about 87% were seen once; the top ten hold 2.5% to 4%. Germline CDR1 reads LGHDT; CDR2 reads YNNKEL (reference sequence). V trimming: 1 base; J trimming: 4 bases; junction bases outside the gene matches: 1. The CDR3 length is 16 residues. The origin of this receptor is an adult in good health. The sequencing used peripheral blood, collected on day 0 of AZD1222 vaccination. V and J are TRBV3-1 (or the pseudogene TRBV3-2) and TRBJ2-1, with 13 bases lining up with TRBD2. The CDR3 protein is CASSQGGLAGYNEQFF. CDR3 coding DNA: TGTGCCAGCAGCCAAGGGGGACTAGCGGGATACAATGAGCAGTTCTTC.